This TCR beta chain was profiled in a study of T cell responses to AZD1222 COVID-19 vaccine. Details on this clone: Its matching antigen is unknown.

Whole-study findings and limits: Nearly half of unique spike-specific TCRs reportedly avoided B.1.351 and B.1.1.7 mutated regions. Spike-specific TCR breadth and depth were elevated following two AZD1222 doses. Regions 160-218 and 743-854 held dominance among vaccine-associated CD4 TCRs, which spanned spike. Repertoire sampling was restricted to post-peak T cell response timepoints.

Germline V gene sequence: CDR1 SGDLS, CDR2 YYNGEE. Trimming cost V 6 bases and J 4 bases, with 16 bases left between them. The CDR3 runs 15 residues. The table came from immunoSEQ multiplex PCR; TCRdb's copy has only in-frame clones and leaves some out. The table records 100,000 to 130,000 clones, approximately 90% of them present only once. This chain uses TRBV9 with TRBJ1-4; tentative D call: TRBD1 (5 bases). The TCR comes from an adult in good health. Material: peripheral blood, obtained on day 0 of MenACWY control vaccination. The CDR3 is CASTKAAGFNEKLFF. The CDR3 DNA reads TGTGCCAGCACCAAGGCGGCAGGGTTTAATGAAAAACTGTTTTTT.